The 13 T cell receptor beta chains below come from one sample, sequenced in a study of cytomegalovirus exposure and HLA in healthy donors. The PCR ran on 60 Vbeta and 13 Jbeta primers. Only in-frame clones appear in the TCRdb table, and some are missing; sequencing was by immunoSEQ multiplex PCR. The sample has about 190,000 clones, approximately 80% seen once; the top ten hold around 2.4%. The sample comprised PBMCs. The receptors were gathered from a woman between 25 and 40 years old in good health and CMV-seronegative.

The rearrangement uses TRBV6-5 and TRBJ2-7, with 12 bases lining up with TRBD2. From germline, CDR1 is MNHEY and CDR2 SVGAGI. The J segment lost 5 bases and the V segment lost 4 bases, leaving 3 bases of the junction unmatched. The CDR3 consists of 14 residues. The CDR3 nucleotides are TGTGCCAGCAGTTCTAGCGGGAGGGGACACGAGCAGTACTTC. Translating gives CASSSSGRGHEQYF.

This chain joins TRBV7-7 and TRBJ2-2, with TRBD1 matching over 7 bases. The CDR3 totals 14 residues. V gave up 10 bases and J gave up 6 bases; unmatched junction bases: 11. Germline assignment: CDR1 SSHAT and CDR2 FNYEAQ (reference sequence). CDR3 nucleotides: TGTGCCACCGCCCTGGACAGGTGGGCCGGGGAGCTGTTTTTT. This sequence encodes CATALDRWAGELFF.

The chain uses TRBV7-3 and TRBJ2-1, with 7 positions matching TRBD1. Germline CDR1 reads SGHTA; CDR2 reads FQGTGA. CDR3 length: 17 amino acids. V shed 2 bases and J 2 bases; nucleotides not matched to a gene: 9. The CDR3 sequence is CASSLSGYRGPYNEQFF. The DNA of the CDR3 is TGTGCCAGCAGCTTATCCGGATACAGGGGACCCTACAATGAGCAGTTCTTC.

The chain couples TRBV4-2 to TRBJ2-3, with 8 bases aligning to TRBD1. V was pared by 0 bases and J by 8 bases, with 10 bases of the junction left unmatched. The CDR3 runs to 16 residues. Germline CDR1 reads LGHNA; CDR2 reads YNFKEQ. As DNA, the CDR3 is TGTGCCAGCAGCCAAGATAGGGGCCAGGGGGCAGGTACGCAGTATTTT. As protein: CASSQDRGQGAGTQYF.

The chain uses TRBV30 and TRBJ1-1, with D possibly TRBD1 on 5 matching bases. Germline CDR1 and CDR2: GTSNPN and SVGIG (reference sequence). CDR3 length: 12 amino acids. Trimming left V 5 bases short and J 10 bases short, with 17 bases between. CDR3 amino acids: CAWVPRVAGAFF. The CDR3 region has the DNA TGTGCCTGGGTACCCAGGGTTGCCGGAGCTTTCTTT. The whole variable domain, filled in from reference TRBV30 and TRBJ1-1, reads SQTIHQWPATLVQPVGSPLSLECTVEGTSNPNLYWYRQAAGRGLQLLFYSVGIGQISSEVPQNLSASRPQDRQFILSSKKLLLSDSGFYLCAWVPRVAGAFFGQGTRLTVV.

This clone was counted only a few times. CDR3 in amino acids: CASSLEGGDYNEQFF. CDR3 in DNA: TGTGCCAGCAGCTTAGAAGGGGGTGATTACAATGAGCAGTTCTTC. This rearrangement joins TRBV7-9 to TRBJ2-1, with TRBD1 as a possible D gene (6 bases). This CDR3 contains 15 residues. V lost 1 base and J lost 4, with 11 bases in between. Germline V gives CDR1 SEHNR, CDR2 FQNEAQ (reference sequence).

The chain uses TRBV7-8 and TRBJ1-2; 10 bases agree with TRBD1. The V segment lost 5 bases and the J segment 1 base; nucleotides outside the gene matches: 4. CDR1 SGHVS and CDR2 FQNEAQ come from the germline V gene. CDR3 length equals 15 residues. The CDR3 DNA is TGTGCCAGCAGCGTGAGGACAGGGGGTAACTATGGCTACACCTTC. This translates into CASSVRTGGNYGYTF.

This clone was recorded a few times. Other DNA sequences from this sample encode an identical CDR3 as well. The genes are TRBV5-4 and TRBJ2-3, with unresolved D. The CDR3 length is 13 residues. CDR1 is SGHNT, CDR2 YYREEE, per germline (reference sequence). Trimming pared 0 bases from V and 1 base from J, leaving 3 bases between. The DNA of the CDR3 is TGTGCCAGCAGCTTGGCCGGCACAGATACGCAGTATTTT. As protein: CASSLAGTDTQYF.

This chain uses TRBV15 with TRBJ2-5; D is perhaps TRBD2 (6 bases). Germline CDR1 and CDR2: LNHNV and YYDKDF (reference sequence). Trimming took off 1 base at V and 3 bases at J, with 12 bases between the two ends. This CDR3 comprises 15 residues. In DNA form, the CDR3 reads TGTGCCACCAGCAGAGCCTCCGGGGGAGAAGAGACCCAGTACTTC. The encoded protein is CATSRASGGEETQYF.

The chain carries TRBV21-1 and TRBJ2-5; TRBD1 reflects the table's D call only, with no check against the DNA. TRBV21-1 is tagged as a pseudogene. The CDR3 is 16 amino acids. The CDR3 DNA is TGTGCCAGCACCCTGAGCATCCAGGGGGCACGAGAGACCCAGTACTTC. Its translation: CASTLSIQGARETQYF.

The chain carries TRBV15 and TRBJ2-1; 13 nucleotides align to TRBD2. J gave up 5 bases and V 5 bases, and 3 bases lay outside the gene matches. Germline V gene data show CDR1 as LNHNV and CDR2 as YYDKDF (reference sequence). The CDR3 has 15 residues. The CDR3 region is CATSEGTSGDNEQFF. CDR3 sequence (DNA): TGTGCCACCAGCGAGGGGACTAGCGGGGACAATGAGCAGTTCTTC.

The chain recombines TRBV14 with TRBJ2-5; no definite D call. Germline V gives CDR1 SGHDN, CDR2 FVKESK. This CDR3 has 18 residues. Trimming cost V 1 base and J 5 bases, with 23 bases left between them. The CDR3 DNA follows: TGTGCCAGCAGCCAAGTGAATCGCAGATTCCCCTTTTTTGAGACCCAGTACTTC. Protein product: CASSQVNRRFPFFETQYF.

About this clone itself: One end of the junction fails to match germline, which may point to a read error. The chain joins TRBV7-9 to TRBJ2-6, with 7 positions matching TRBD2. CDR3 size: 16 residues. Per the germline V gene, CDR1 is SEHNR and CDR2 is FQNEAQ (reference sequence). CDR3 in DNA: TGTGCCAGCAGCGCCGCGGGGGACTCTGGGGCCAACGGCCTGACTTTC. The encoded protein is CASSAAGDSGANGLTF.